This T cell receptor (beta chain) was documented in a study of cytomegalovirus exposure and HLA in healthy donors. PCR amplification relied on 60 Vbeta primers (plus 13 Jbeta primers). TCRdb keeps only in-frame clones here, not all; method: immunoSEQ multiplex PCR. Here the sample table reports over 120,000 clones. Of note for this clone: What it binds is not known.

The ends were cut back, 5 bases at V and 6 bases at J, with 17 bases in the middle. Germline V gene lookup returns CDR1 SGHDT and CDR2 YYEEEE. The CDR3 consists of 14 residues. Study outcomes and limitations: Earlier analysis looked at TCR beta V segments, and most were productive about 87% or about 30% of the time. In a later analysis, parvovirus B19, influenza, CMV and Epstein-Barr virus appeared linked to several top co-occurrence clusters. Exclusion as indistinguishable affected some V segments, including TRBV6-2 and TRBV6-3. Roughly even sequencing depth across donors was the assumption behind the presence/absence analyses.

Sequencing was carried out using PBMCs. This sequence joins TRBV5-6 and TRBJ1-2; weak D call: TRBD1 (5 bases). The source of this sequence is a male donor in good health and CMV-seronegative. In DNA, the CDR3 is TGTGCCAGCAGTTCTCCGGGACTGGAAAATGGCTACACCTTC. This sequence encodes CASSSPGLENGYTF.